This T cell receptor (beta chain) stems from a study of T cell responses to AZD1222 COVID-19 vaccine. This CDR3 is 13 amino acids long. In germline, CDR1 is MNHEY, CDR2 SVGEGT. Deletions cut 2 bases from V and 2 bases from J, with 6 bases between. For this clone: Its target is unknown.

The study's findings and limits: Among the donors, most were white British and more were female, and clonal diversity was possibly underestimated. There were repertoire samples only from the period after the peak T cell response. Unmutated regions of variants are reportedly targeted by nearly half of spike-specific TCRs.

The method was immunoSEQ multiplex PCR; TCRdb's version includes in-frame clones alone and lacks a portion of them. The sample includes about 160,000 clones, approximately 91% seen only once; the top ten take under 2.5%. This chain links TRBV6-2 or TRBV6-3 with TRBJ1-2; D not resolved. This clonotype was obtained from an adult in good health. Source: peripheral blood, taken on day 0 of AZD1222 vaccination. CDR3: CASSYLSNYGYTF. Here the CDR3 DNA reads TGTGCCAGCAGTTACCTCAGCAACTATGGCTACACCTTC.